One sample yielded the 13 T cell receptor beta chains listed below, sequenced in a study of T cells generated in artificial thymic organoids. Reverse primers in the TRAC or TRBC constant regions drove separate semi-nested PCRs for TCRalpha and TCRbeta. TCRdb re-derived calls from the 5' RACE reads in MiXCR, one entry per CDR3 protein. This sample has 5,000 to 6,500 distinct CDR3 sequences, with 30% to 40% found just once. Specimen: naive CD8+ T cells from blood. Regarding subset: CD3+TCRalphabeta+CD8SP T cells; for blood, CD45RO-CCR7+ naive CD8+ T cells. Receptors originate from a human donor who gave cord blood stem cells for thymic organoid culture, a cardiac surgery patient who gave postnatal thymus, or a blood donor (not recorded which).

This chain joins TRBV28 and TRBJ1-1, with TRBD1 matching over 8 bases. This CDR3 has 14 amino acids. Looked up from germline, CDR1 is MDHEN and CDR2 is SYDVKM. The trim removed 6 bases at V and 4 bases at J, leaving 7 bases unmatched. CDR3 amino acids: CASSLYRGSTEAFF. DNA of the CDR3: TGTGCCAGCAGCCTGTACAGGGGGAGCACTGAAGCTTTCTTT.

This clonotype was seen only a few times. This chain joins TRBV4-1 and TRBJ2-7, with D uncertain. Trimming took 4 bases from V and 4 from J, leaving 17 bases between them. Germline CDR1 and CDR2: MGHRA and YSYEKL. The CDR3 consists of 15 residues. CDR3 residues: CASSPGPDSRYEQYF. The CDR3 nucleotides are TGCGCCAGCAGCCCCGGCCCAGATAGTCGTTACGAGCAGTACTTC.

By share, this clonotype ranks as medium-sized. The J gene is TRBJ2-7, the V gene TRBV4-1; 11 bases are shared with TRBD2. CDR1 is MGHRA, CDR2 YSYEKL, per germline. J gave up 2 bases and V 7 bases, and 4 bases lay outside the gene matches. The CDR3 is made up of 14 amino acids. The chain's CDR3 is CASTGTSGTYEQYF. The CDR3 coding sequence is TGCGCCAGCACCGGGACTAGCGGAACCTACGAGCAGTACTTC.

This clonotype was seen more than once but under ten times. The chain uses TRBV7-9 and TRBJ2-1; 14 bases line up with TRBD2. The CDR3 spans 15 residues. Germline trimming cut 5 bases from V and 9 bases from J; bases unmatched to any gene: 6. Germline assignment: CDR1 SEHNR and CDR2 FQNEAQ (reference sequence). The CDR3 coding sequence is TGTGCCAGCAGCAAGGGACTAGCGGGAGAGCTTGAGCAGTTCTTC. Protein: CASSKGLAGELEQFF.

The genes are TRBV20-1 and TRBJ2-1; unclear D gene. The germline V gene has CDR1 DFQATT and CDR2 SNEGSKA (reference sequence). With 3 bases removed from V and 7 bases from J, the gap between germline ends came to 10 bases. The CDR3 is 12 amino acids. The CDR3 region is CSASPRNNEQFF. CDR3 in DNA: TGCAGTGCTAGCCCACGAAATAATGAGCAGTTCTTC.

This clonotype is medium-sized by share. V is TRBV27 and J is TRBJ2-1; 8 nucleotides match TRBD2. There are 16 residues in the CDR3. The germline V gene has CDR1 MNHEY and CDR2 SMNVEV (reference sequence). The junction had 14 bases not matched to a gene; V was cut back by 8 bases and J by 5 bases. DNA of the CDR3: TGTGCCAGCTCCTTCAGGTGGCCAGCGGGAGACAATGAGCAGTTCTTC. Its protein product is CASSFRWPAGDNEQFF.

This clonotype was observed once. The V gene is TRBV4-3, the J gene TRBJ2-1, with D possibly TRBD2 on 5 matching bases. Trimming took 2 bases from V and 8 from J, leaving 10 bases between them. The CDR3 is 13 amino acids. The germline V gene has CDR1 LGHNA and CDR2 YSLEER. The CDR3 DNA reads TGCGCCAGCAGCCAAAGGTCGGGGTATGAGCAGTTCTTC. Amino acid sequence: CASSQRSGYEQFF.

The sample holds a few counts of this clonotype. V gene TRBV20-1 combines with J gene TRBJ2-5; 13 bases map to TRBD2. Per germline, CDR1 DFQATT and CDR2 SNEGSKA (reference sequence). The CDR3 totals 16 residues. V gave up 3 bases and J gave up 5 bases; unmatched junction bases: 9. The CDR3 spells CSASWGLAGSYETQYF. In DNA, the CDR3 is TGCAGTGCTAGTTGGGGACTAGCGGGGTCCTACGAGACCCAGTACTTC.

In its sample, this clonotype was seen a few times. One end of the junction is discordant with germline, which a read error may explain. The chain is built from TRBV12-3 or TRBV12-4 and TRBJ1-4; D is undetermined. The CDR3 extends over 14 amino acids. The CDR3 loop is CACSLGGLVEKLFF. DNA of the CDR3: TGTGCCTGCAGTTTAGGAGGTCTGGTTGAAAAACTGTTTTTT.

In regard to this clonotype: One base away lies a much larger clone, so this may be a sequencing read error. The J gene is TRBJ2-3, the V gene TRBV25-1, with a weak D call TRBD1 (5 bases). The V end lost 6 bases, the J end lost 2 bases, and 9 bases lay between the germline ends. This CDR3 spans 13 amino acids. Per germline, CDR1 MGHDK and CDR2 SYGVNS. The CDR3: CASRDSDTDTQYF. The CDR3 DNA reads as TGTGCCAGCAGAGACAGTGACACAGATACGCAGTATTTT.

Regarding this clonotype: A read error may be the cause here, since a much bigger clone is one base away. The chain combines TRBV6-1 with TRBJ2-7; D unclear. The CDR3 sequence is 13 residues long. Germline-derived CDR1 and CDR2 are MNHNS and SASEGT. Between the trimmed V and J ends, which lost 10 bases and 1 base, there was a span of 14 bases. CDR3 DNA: TGTGCCACCGGTCAGAGTTTTTCCTACGAGCAGTACTTC. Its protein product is CATGQSFSYEQYF.

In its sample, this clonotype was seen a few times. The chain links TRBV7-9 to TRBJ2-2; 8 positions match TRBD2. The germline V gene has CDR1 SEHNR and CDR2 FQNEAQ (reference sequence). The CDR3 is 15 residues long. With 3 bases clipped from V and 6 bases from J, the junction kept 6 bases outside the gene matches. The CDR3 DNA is TGTGCCAGCAGCTTCGCCGGGAGGGCCTCCGGGGAGCTGTTTTTT. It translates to CASSFAGRASGELFF.

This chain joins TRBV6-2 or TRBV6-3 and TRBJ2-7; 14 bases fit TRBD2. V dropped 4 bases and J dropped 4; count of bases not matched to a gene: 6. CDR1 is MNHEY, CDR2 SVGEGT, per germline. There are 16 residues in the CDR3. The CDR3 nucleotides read TGTGCCAGCAGTTTCGCCGGGACTAGCGGGAGTTACGAGCAGTACTTC. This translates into CASSFAGTSGSYEQYF.